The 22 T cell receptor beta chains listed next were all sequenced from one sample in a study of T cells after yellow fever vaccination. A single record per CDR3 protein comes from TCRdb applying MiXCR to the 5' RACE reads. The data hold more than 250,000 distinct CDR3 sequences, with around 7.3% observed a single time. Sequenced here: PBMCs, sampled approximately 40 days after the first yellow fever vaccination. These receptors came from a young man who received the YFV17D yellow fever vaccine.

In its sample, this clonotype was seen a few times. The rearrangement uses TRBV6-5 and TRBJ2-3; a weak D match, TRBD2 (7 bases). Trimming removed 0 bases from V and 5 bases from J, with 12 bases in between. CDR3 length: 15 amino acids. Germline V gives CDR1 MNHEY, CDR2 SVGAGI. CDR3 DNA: TGTGCCAGCAGTTACTCGGGGGGGCCAGGAGATACGCAGTATTTT. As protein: CASSYSGGPGDTQYF.

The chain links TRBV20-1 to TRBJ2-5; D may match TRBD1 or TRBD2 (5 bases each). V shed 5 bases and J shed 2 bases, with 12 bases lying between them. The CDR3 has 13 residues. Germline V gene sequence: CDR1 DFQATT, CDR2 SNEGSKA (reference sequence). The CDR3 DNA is TGCAGTGCTGACGGGACGGAGCAAGAGACCCAGTACTTC. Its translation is CSADGTEQETQYF.

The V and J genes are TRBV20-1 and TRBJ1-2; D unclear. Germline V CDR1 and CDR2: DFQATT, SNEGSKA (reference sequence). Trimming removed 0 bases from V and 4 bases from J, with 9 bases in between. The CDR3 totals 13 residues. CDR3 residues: CSARDLGTYGYTF. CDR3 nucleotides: TGCAGTGCTAGAGATCTCGGAACCTATGGCTACACCTTC.

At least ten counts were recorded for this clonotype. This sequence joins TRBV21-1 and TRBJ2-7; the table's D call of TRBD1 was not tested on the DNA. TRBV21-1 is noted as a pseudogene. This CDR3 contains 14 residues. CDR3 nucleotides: TGTGCCAGCAGCAAATCAGACAGAGAATACGAGCAGTACTTC. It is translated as CASSKSDREYEQYF.

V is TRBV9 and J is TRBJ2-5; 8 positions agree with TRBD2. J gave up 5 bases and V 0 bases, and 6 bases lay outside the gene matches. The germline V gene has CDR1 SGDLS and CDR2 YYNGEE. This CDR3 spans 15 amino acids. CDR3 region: CASSVGRGGRETQYF. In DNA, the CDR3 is TGTGCCAGCAGCGTAGGCCGGGGGGGGAGGGAGACCCAGTACTTC.

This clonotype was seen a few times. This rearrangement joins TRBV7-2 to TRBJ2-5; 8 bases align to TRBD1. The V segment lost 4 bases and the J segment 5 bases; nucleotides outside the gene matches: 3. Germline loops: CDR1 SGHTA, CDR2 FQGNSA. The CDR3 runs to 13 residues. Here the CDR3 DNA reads TGTGCCAGCAGCTACCAGGGGGCTGAGACCCAGTACTTC. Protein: CASSYQGAETQYF.

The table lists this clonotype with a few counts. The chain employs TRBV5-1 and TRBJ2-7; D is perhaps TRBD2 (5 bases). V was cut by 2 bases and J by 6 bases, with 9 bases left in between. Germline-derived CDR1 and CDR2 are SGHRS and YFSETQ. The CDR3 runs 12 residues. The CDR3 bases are TGCGCCAGCAGCTTCGAGGGTGGCGAGCAGTACTTC. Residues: CASSFEGGEQYF.

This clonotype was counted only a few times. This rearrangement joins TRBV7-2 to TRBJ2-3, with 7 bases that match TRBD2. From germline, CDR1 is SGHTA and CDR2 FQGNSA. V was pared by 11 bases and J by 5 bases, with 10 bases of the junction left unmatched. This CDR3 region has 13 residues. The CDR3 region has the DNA TGTGCCGGAGCTATGGGGGGGGGAGATACGCAGTATTTT. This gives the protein CAGAMGGGDTQYF.

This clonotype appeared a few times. The CDR3: CASSQDSSGGTNTGELFF. Written as DNA, the CDR3 is TGCGCCAGCAGCCAAGATTCCAGCGGGGGGACCAACACCGGGGAGCTGTTTTTT. V and J are TRBV4-1 and TRBJ2-2, with 9 bases aligning to TRBD2. The CDR3 totals 18 residues. V was clipped by 0 bases and J by 2 bases; unmatched bases: 7. CDR1 is MGHRA, CDR2 YSYEKL, per germline.

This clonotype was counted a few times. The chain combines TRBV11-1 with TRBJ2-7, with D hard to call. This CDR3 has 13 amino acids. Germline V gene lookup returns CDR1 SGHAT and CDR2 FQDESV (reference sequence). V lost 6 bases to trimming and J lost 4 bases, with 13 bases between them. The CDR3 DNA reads TGTGCCAGCAGATTTGGCAGAGATTACGAGCAGTACTTC. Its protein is CASRFGRDYEQYF.

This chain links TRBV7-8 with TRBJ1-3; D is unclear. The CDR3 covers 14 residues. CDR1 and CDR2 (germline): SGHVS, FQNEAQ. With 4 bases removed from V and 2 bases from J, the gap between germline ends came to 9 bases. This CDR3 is CASSSTAPGNTIYF. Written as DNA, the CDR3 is TGTGCCAGCAGCTCGACCGCTCCTGGAAACACCATATATTTT.

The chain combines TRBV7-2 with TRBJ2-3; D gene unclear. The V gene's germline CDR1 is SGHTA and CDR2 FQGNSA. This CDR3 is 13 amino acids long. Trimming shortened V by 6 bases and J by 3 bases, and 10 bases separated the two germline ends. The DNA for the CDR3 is TGTGCCAGCAGTCAGGCGATAACAGATACGCAGTATTTT. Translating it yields CASSQAITDTQYF. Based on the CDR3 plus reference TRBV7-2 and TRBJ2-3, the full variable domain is GAGVSQSPSNKVTEKGKDVELRCDPISGHTALYWYRQSLGQGLEFLIYFQGNSAPDKSGLPSDRFSAERTGGSVSTLTIQRTQQEDSAVYLCASSQAITDTQYFGPGTRLTVL.

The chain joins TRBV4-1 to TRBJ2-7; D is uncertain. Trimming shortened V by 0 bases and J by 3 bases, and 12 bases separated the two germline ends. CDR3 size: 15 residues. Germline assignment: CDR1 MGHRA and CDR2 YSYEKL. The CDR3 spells CASSQDTTSYYEQYV. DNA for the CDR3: TGCGCCAGCAGCCAAGACACGACAAGCTACTACGAGCAGTACGTC.

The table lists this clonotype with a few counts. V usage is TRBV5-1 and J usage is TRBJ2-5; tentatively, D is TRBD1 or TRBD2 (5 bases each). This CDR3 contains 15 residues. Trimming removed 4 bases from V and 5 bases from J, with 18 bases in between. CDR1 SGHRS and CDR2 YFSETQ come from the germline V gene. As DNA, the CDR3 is TGCGCCAGCAGCCTAGCCGGGACCACCGGCGAGACCCAGTACTTC. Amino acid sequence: CASSLAGTTGETQYF.

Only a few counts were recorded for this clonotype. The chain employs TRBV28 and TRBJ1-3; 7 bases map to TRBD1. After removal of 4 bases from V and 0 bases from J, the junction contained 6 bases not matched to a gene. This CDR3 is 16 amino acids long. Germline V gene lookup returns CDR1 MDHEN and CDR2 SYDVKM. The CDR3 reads CASSYVTGNSGNTIYF. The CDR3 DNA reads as TGTGCCAGCAGTTATGTGACAGGGAACTCTGGAAACACCATATATTTT.

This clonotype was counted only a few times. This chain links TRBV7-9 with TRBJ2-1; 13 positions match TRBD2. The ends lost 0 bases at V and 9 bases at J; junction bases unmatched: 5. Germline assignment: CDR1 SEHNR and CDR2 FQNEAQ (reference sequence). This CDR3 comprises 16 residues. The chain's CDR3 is CASSLALGLAGVEQFF. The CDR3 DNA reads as TGTGCCAGCAGCTTAGCCCTCGGACTAGCGGGGGTTGAGCAGTTCTTC.

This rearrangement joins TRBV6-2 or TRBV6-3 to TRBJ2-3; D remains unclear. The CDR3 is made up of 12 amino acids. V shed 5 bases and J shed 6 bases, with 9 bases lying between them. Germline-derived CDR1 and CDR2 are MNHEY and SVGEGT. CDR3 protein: CASSPTVDTQYF. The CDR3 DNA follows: TGTGCCAGCAGTCCTACGGTGGATACGCAGTATTTT.

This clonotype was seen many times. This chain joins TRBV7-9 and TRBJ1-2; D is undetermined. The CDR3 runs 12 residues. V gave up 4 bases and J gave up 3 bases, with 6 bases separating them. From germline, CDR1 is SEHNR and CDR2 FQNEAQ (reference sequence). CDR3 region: CASSSDYYGYTF. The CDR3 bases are TGTGCCAGCAGCTCTGACTACTATGGCTACACCTTC.

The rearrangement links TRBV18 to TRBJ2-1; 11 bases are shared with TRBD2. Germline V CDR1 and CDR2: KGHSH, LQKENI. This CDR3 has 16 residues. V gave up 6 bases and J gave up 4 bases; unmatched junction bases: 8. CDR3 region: CASSPGLAAIYNEQFF. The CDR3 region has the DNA TGTGCCAGCTCGCCGGGACTAGCGGCCATATACAATGAGCAGTTCTTC. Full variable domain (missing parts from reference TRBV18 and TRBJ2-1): NAGVMQNPRHLVRRRGQEARLRCSPMKGHSHVYWYRQLPEEGLKFMVYLQKENIIDESGMPKERFSAEFPKEGPSILRIQQVVRGDSAAYFCASSPGLAAIYNEQFFGPGTRLTVL.

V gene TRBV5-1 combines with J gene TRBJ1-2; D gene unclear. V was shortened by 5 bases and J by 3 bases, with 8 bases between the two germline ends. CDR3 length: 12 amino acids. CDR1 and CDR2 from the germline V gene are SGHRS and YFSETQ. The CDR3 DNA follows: TGCGCCAGCAGGTCCCGATACTATGGCTACACCTTC. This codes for CASRSRYYGYTF.

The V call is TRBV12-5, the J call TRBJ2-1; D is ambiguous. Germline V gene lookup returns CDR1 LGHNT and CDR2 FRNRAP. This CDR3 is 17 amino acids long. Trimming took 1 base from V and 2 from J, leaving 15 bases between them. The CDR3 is CASGLDPPRTPYNEQFF. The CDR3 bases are TGTGCTAGTGGTTTGGACCCCCCCAGGACCCCCTACAATGAGCAGTTCTTC.

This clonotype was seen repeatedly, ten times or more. The CDR3 DNA reads TGTGCCAGTAGTATAAGCCCTGCGACGGAGCAGTACTTC. It specifies CASSISPATEQYF. This rearrangement joins TRBV19 to TRBJ2-7; unclear D gene. Germline CDR1 and CDR2: LNHDA and SQIVND (reference sequence). The germline V and J ends were trimmed by 2 bases and 7 bases, with 12 bases remaining between them. The CDR3 extends over 13 amino acids.